This is a list of T cell receptor beta chains from one sample in a study of blood T cell repertoires in COVID-19. Repertoires were generated with immunoSEQ multiplex PCR, while TCRdb's copy carries only in-frame clones and drops some. This table has about 250,000 clones, around 83% appearing once. The sample consisted of peripheral blood. Every receptor here comes from a man at least 80 years old with acute or convalescent COVID-19. Both conserved end residues are part of each CDR3. Each record gives: V gene, CDR3 protein.

v_gene: TRBV9; CDR3aa: CASSVGSAQTPYEQYF
v_gene: TRBV11-1; CDR3aa: CASSPPGSYEQYF
v_gene: TRBV29-1; CDR3aa: CSVETTGGRPSEAFF
v_gene: TRBV5-4; CDR3aa: CASSLDQATNSPLHF
v_gene: TRBV6-5; CDR3aa: CASSPQLTTNEKLFF
v_gene: TRBV5-1; CDR3aa: CASSLEGLVPNEQFF
v_gene: TRBV27; CDR3aa: CASRGLGYSNEQFF
v_gene: TRBV11-2; CDR3aa: CASSKILGTEAFF
v_gene: TRBV29-1; CDR3aa: CSAPGAGGGDTQYF
v_gene: TRBV6-5; CDR3aa: CATASGSGHEQYF